The 19 T cell receptor beta chains below come from one sample, sequenced in a study of beta chain features in type 1 diabetes. Overall study results and limits: When Type 1 diabetes patients were examined, their TCRB CDR3s proved moderately but significantly shorter in all four CD4+ subsets.

For these TCRs, the target antigens are not known. Sequencing targeted expressed TCRB transcripts, as all isolated RNA had been reverse transcribed. Measured with immunoSEQ multiplex PCR; TCRdb has only the in-frame clones, and not every one. Of about 160,000 clones in the sample, roughly 9% were seen once. The sample consisted of central memory CD4+ T cells from blood. Receptors originate from a woman in her twenties or thirties with type 1 diabetes.

This chain uses TRBV5-1 with TRBJ2-2, with D unclear. V was pared by 4 bases and J by 3 bases, with 7 bases between. CDR1 SGHRS and CDR2 YFSETQ come from the germline V gene. The CDR3 totals 13 residues. CDR3 protein: CASSDEDTGELFF. In DNA form, the CDR3 reads TGCGCCAGCAGCGATGAGGACACCGGGGAGCTGTTTTTT.

The rearrangement joins TRBV9 to TRBJ2-1, with a tentative D call TRBD2 (7 bases). There are 17 residues in the CDR3. The germline V gene encodes CDR1 SGDLS and CDR2 YYNGEE. Trimming shortened V by 0 bases and J by 9 bases, and 22 bases separated the two germline ends. As DNA, the CDR3 is TGTGCCAGCAGCGTAGGGCGGGAGTGGGGTTTACAGGGTGAGCAGTTCTTC. Protein product: CASSVGREWGLQGEQFF.

The table lists this clone with a few counts. V is TRBV25-1 and J is TRBJ1-2; possible D gene TRBD1, 5 bases. Trimming stripped 4 bases from V and 3 bases from J, with 6 bases between. In germline, CDR1 is MGHDK, CDR2 SYGVNS. This CDR3 has 12 residues. The DNA of the CDR3 is TGTGCCAGCAGTGCGACAGACTATGGCTACACCTTC. Protein product: CASSATDYGYTF.

The chain joins TRBV9 to TRBJ2-3, with TRBD2 matching over 8 bases. The trim removed 4 bases at V and 6 bases at J, leaving 7 bases unmatched. The CDR3 has 14 amino acids. Looked up from germline, CDR1 is SGDLS and CDR2 is YYNGEE. CDR3: CASSPPGLVDTQYF. In DNA, the CDR3 is TGTGCCAGCAGCCCGCCGGGACTAGTGGATACGCAGTATTTT.

This chain links TRBV10-3 with TRBJ2-7; 9 bases line up with TRBD1. Germline V lookup: CDR1 ENHRY, CDR2 SYGVKD. V dropped 3 bases and J dropped 11; count of bases not matched to a gene: 2. This CDR3 is 11 amino acids long. CDR3 region: CAISEQGAKYF. CDR3 nucleotides: TGTGCCATCAGTGAACAGGGGGCAAAGTACTTC.

This clone was counted between two and nine times. This chain uses TRBV30 with TRBJ1-4; 7 positions agree with TRBD1. With V trimmed by 2 bases and J by 5 bases, 11 bases remained unmatched. Per the germline V gene, CDR1 is GTSNPN and CDR2 is SVGIG (reference sequence). This CDR3 has 16 amino acids. CDR3 bases: TGTGCCTGGAGTCCCCCGCCAGGGGGTCGGAATGAAAAACTGTTTTTT. Encoded protein: CAWSPPPGGRNEKLFF.

In its sample, this clone was seen a few times. The J gene is TRBJ1-1, the V gene TRBV18, with D possibly TRBD1 on 5 matching bases. V was trimmed by 4 bases and J by 1 base, leaving 16 bases between them. The CDR3 spans 16 residues. Germline-derived CDR1 and CDR2 are KGHSH and LQKENI. The CDR3 here is CASSLTQGLRNTEAFF. Written as DNA, the CDR3 is TGTGCCAGCTCACTCACTCAGGGTTTGCGGAACACTGAAGCTTTCTTT.

The V call is TRBV7-2, the J call TRBJ2-5; 10 bases are shared with TRBD2. The CDR3 contains 14 residues. V dropped 5 bases and J dropped 5; count of bases not matched to a gene: 5. Germline loops: CDR1 SGHTA, CDR2 FQGNSA. The chain's CDR3 is CASSPAGGWETQYF. The CDR3 DNA reads as TGTGCCAGCAGCCCAGCGGGAGGGTGGGAGACCCAGTACTTC.

This clone was seen only a few times. The V gene is TRBV19, the J gene TRBJ1-4, with D unclear. The V gene's germline CDR1 is LNHDA and CDR2 SQIVND (reference sequence). CDR3 length equals 13 residues. Trimming took off 6 bases at V and 11 bases at J, with 16 bases between the two ends. The CDR3 protein is CASRSTGVNKLFF. The CDR3 DNA sequence: TGTGCCAGTAGATCGACCGGGGTTAATAAACTGTTTTTT.

V gene TRBV7-9 combines with J gene TRBJ2-7; a possible D gene is TRBD1 (6 bases). V was pared by 1 base and J by 9 bases, with 16 bases between. CDR1 and CDR2 (germline): SEHNR, FQNEAQ (reference sequence). The CDR3 has 14 residues. In DNA form, the CDR3 reads TGTGCCAGCAGCTTAGGTGGTCAGGGGCCCCCGCAGTACTTC. This encodes CASSLGGQGPPQYF.

The chain uses TRBV5-4 and TRBJ2-5; the match to TRBD2 covers 14 bases. Germline assignment: CDR1 SGHNT and CDR2 YYREEE (reference sequence). V lost 4 bases, J lost 1 base, and 12 bases stayed unmatched. The CDR3 has 19 amino acids. This CDR3 reads CASSADGLAGGLTQETQYF. CDR3 nucleotide sequence: TGTGCCAGCAGCGCGGACGGACTAGCGGGAGGACTGACCCAAGAGACCCAGTACTTC. The full variable domain, in which reference TRBV5-4 and TRBJ2-5 provide the parts outside the CDR3, is ETGVTQSPTHLIKTRGQQVTLRCSSQSGHNTVSWYQQALGQGPQFIFQYYREEENGRGNFPPRFSGLQFPNYSSELNVNALELDDSALYLCASSADGLAGGLTQETQYFGPGTRLLVL.

The gene calls are TRBV29-1 and TRBJ2-1; no clear D gene. The CDR3 has 15 residues. CDR1 and CDR2 from the germline V gene are SQVTM and ANQGSEA. Trimming removed 2 bases from V and 0 bases from J, with 11 bases in between. The CDR3 loop is CSVENPVRSYNEQFF. DNA of the CDR3: TGCAGCGTTGAAAATCCAGTTCGCTCCTACAATGAGCAGTTCTTC.

This clone has more than one count but fewer than ten. The chain is built from TRBV27 and TRBJ2-7, with 7 bases fitting TRBD1. The CDR3 has 15 residues. The V segment lost 4 bases and the J segment 7 bases; nucleotides outside the gene matches: 13. Germline CDR1 and CDR2: MNHEY and SMNVEV (reference sequence). CDR3 sequence: CASSSQRGLGKEQYF. In DNA, the CDR3 is TGTGCCAGCAGTTCCCAGAGGGGGCTGGGTAAAGAGCAGTACTTC.

The CDR3 sequence is CASSSTSGRPGELFF. CDR3 DNA: TGTGCCAGCAGCTCGACTAGCGGGAGGCCCGGGGAGCTGTTTTTT. The rearrangement links TRBV7-9 to TRBJ2-2; 13 nucleotides match TRBD2. There are 15 residues in the CDR3. Germline CDR1 SEHNR, CDR2 FQNEAQ (reference sequence). With V trimmed by 4 bases and J by 6 bases, 2 bases remained unmatched.

This clone was seen only a few times. V gene TRBV7-2 combines with J gene TRBJ2-5; a possible D gene is TRBD2 (6 bases). The CDR3 totals 15 residues. Between the trimmed V and J ends, which lost 2 bases and 3 bases, there was a span of 13 bases. Germline CDR1 and CDR2: SGHTA and FQGNSA. CDR3 DNA: TGTGCCAGCAGCTTATCAGGGAGGTCAAAAGAGACCCAGTACTTC. Protein sequence: CASSLSGRSKETQYF.

In its sample, this clone was seen a few times. The gene calls are TRBV5-8 and TRBJ1-5, with a weak D call TRBD1 (5 bases). This CDR3 is 13 amino acids long. Germline V gene data show CDR1 as SGHTS and CDR2 as YDEGEE. Trimming removed 4 bases from V and 7 bases from J, with 12 bases in between. The CDR3 protein is CASSVDKNQPQHF. The DNA of the CDR3 is TGTGCCAGCAGCGTGGACAAGAACCAGCCCCAGCATTTT.

This sequence joins TRBV11-2 and TRBJ2-5; 9 bases match TRBD2. The better agreement between TRBJ2-7 and the DNA end casts doubt on the J call. CDR1 and CDR2 (germline): SGHAT, FQNNGV. The CDR3 totals 15 residues. CDR3 amino acids: CASSLSGSTPYEQYF. The CDR3 nucleotides read TGTGCCAGCAGCCTTAGCGGGAGTACTCCCTACGAGCAGTACTTC.

The sample holds a few counts of this clone. The J gene is TRBJ1-1, the V gene TRBV5-1, with a weak D call TRBD1 (5 bases). The V gene lost 2 bases and the J gene lost 4 bases, with 15 bases spanning the gap. Germline V CDR1 and CDR2: SGHRS, YFSETQ. The CDR3 has 15 amino acids. CDR3: CASSFPTAGGTEAFF. DNA of the CDR3: TGCGCCAGCAGCTTCCCGACGGCCGGGGGCACTGAAGCTTTCTTT.

This clone came up a few times. The chain carries TRBV9 and TRBJ2-1, with TRBD2 as a possible D gene (5 bases). The CDR3 covers 18 residues. V lost 0 bases and J 5 bases, leaving 21 bases between the germline ends. CDR1 and CDR2 (germline): SGDLS, YYNGEE. The CDR3 sequence: CASSVALQSGGHDNEQFF. The CDR3 DNA reads as TGTGCCAGCAGCGTAGCCCTTCAGAGCGGTGGCCACGACAATGAGCAGTTCTTC.